One and the same sample provided the 6 T cell receptor beta chains below, sequenced in a study of T cells after posttransplantation cyclophosphamide. Assay: immunoSEQ multiplex PCR; the TCRdb copy retains only in-frame clones and omits some. The sample has about 20,000 clones, 75% to 90% seen once. Treatment was busulfan-fludarabine conditioning, a marrow graft, and cyclophosphamide on days +3 and +4. The specimen was PBMCs, collected after allogeneic stem cell transplant with posttransplant cyclophosphamide. The receptors come from a female patient in her 40s who received an allogeneic stem cell transplant from a related donor, was CMV-positive, and had no GVHD. Some of these T cells may belong to the graft donor.

The chain combines TRBV30 with TRBJ2-6; D may be TRBD2 (7 bases). The CDR3 has 14 residues. The V end lost 3 bases, the J end lost 4 bases, and 10 bases lay between the germline ends. Looked up from germline, CDR1 is GTSNPN and CDR2 is SVGIG (reference sequence). The CDR3 DNA reads as TGTGCCTGGAGGGGGAGGGGGGGGGCCAACGTCCTGACTTTC. Amino acid sequence: CAWRGRGGANVLTF.

The rearrangement joins TRBV6-1 to TRBJ2-7, with D perhaps matching TRBD1 (7 bases). The V gene's germline CDR1 is MNHNS and CDR2 SASEGT. The V gene lost 8 bases and the J gene lost 2 bases, with 16 bases spanning the gap. The CDR3 contains 14 residues. CDR3 DNA sequence: TGTGCCAGCTGGGGGGCGACAGGGACCTACGAGCAGTACTTC. Its translation is CASWGATGTYEQYF.

In its sample, this clone was seen once. The chain links TRBV9 to TRBJ2-2; 11 nucleotides line up with TRBD2. The germline V gene has CDR1 SGDLS and CDR2 YYNGEE. This CDR3 comprises 17 residues. J gave up 1 base and V 4 bases, and 6 bases lay outside the gene matches. CDR3 nucleotides: TGTGCCAGCAGCTCACAGACTAGCGGGAAGAACACCGGGGAGCTGTTTTTT. This codes for CASSSQTSGKNTGELFF.

V usage is TRBV18 and J usage is TRBJ2-1, with TRBD2 matching 7 bases. The CDR3 totals 15 residues. J gave up 7 bases and V 6 bases, and 12 bases lay outside the gene matches. In germline, CDR1 is KGHSH, CDR2 LQKENI. DNA for the CDR3: TGTGCCAGCTCGCGATGGGCGGGAGAGGGGAATGAGCAGTTCTTC. This encodes CASSRWAGEGNEQFF.

The V gene is TRBV30, the J gene TRBJ1-2, with 7 bases matching TRBD1. The CDR3 extends over 14 amino acids. V shed 3 bases, J shed 5 bases, and the junction held 9 bases outside the gene matches. CDR1 is GTSNPN, CDR2 SVGIG, per germline (reference sequence). The CDR3: CAWSYGDRIYGYTF. The CDR3 DNA sequence: TGTGCCTGGAGCTATGGGGACAGAATTTATGGCTACACCTTC.

With respect to this clone: An end of the junction does not agree with germline; a read error may underlie this. The sample holds other DNA sequences that translate to the same CDR3. The gene calls are TRBV27 and TRBJ2-5; TRBD2 might be the D (6 bases). The CDR3 has 15 amino acids. Germline V CDR1 and CDR2: MNHEY, SMNVEV (reference sequence). In DNA, the CDR3 is TGTGCCAGTAGTTCGGGCGGGATCTTGATAGAGACCCAGTACTTC. It encodes CASSSGGILIETQYF.